The sequence of this T cell receptor (beta chain) was determined in a study of blood T cell repertoires in COVID-19. This CDR3 is 13 amino acids long. V was shortened by 5 bases and J by 0 bases, with 7 bases between the two germline ends. From germline, CDR1 is LNHDA and CDR2 SQIVND (reference sequence). The data were produced by immunoSEQ multiplex PCR, yet TCRdb's version contains in-frame clones alone and is incomplete. The sample lists more than 150,000 clones, roughly 80% seen once, with 5.5% to 7.5% in the top ten. Sequenced sample: peripheral blood. This rearrangement joins TRBV19 to TRBJ1-1; a weak D match, TRBD1 (6 bases). The receptor was derived from a human donor in a cohort sampled during active COVID-19. The CDR3 loop is CASSGQLNTEAFF. The CDR3 nucleotides are TGTGCCAGTAGTGGACAGCTGAACACTGAAGCTTTCTTT.